This TCR beta chain was sequenced for a study of breast tumors, draining lymph nodes, adjacent tissues. On this clonotype itself: Its matching antigen is unknown.

Germline-derived CDR1 and CDR2 are SGHTA and FQGNSA. The length of the CDR3 is 15 residues. Losses at the gene ends were 6 bases for V and 1 base for J; bases not matched to a gene: 7. TCRdb analysed the multiplex PCR reads with MiXCR anew, one entry per CDR3 protein. The sample contains tens of thousands of distinct CDR3 sequences, roughly three fifths of which appear only once. Study results and limitations: Tumor T cell lymph node origin was a supported hypothesis, not proven. Tumor and nontumor repertoires were significantly more similar in luminal-like than in basal-like breast cancer. Compared with lymph nodes, tumors were less diverse; compared with nontumor tissue, more. Data fit most tumor T cells coming from lymph node, expanding in tumor.

The V gene is TRBV7-2, the J gene TRBJ2-3; 7 bases fit TRBD1. The receptor was isolated from a female donor with breast cancer. Some clones in this sample may be carry-over from other donors' samples. The sequenced sample consisted of breast tumor tissue. In DNA, the CDR3 is TGTGCCAGCAGTCACAGGGACAGCGGCACAGATACGCAGTATTTT. It yields the protein CASSHRDSGTDTQYF.